Below, 32 T cell receptor beta chains from the same sample are listed, as sequenced in a study of cytomegalovirus exposure and HLA in healthy donors. The primer mix had 60 Vbeta and 13 Jbeta primers. The protocol was immunoSEQ multiplex PCR, while the TCRdb copy is restricted to in-frame clones and leaves out a portion. The top ten clones hold 8.5% to 12% of a sample with some 100,000 clones, roughly 71% of them seen once. Sequencing used PBMCs. These TCRs come from a man in his fifties in good health and CMV-seronegative.

The J gene is TRBJ2-1, the V gene TRBV7-3; 8 positions agree with TRBD2. Germline V lookup: CDR1 SGHTA, CDR2 FQGTGA. This CDR3 has 13 amino acids. With V trimmed by 2 bases and J by 13 bases, 7 bases remained unmatched. The DNA for the CDR3 is TGTGCCAGCAGCTTATCAGTTAGCGGGACACAGTTCTTC. Residues: CASSLSVSGTQFF.

The chain combines TRBV27 with TRBJ2-6, with no clear D. Germline V lookup: CDR1 MNHEY, CDR2 SMNVEV (reference sequence). The CDR3 spans 13 residues. Trimming stripped 6 bases from V and 3 bases from J, with 6 bases between. CDR3 nucleotide sequence: TGTGCCAGCAGGGGCTTTGGGGCCAACGTCCTGACTTTC. This sequence encodes CASRGFGANVLTF.

This clone has more than one count but fewer than ten. The genes are TRBV29-1 and TRBJ1-3, with TRBD1 matching 9 bases. Germline CDR1 SQVTM, CDR2 ANQGSEA. The V and J ends lost 4 bases and 3 bases, in that order; junction bases with no gene match: 7. The CDR3 sequence is 15 residues long. The CDR3 protein is CSVAEGQGIGNTIYF. The CDR3 DNA reads TGCAGCGTTGCAGAGGGACAGGGTATTGGAAACACCATATATTTT.

V gene TRBV6-5 combines with J gene TRBJ1-2; D is undetermined. There are 14 residues in the CDR3. V was pared by 6 bases and J by 4 bases, with 15 bases between. Germline V gene data show CDR1 as MNHEY and CDR2 as SVGAGI. Written as DNA, the CDR3 is TGTGCCAGCAGCCCCCGAGGGCAATCCTATGGCTACACCTTC. It translates to CASSPRGQSYGYTF.

J is TRBJ2-1 and V is TRBV5-1, with 10 bases fitting TRBD2. From germline, CDR1 is SGHRS and CDR2 YFSETQ. This CDR3 has 16 amino acids. Losses at the gene ends were 4 bases for V and 6 bases for J; bases not matched to a gene: 10. The chain's CDR3 is CASSPDGLAGVNEQFF. In nucleotides, the CDR3 is TGCGCCAGCAGCCCTGATGGGCTAGCGGGGGTCAATGAGCAGTTCTTC.

The chain carries TRBV29-1 and TRBJ1-1, with 9 bases aligning to TRBD1. The CDR3 contains 13 residues. V shed 7 bases and J 6 bases; nucleotides not matched to a gene: 9. Germline loops: CDR1 SQVTM, CDR2 ANQGSEA. CDR3 sequence: CSAGQGITAEAFF. As DNA, the CDR3 is TGCAGCGCGGGACAGGGAATAACAGCTGAAGCTTTCTTT. Drawing the rest from reference TRBV29-1 and TRBJ1-1, the complete variable domain is SAVISQKPSRDICQRGTSLTIQCQVDSQVTMMFWYRQQPGQSLTLIATANQGSEATYESGFVIDKFPISRPNLTFSTLTVSNMSPEDSSIYLCSAGQGITAEAFFGQGTRLTVV.

The chain is built from TRBV11-2 and TRBJ1-2; TRBD1 matches at 7 bases. The germline CDR1 and CDR2 sequences are SGHAT and FQNNGV. J gave up 3 bases and V 5 bases, and 18 bases lay outside the gene matches. The CDR3 is made up of 18 amino acids. The CDR3 bases are TGTGCCAGCAGCCGGAATTACGGAACCGGGACAGCCGACTATGGCTACACCTTC. It is translated as CASSRNYGTGTADYGYTF.

J is TRBJ2-5 and V is TRBV28; TRBD2 aligns across 9 bases. This CDR3 is 15 amino acids long. J was trimmed by 4 bases and V by 6 bases; bases with no gene match: 9. Germline CDR1 is MDHEN and CDR2 is SYDVKM. The CDR3 spells CASSPSRGGTETQYF. DNA of the CDR3: TGTGCCAGCAGCCCCTCGCGGGGGGGCACAGAGACCCAGTACTTC.

The chain has TRBV7-8 and TRBJ1-2; D unclear. This CDR3 has 13 amino acids. Between the trimmed V and J ends, which lost 3 bases and 8 bases, there was a span of 13 bases. Germline assignment: CDR1 SGHVS and CDR2 FQNEAQ. DNA for the CDR3: TGTGCCAGCAGCTTCGACCTTCGGGGAGGCTACACCTTC. It yields the protein CASSFDLRGGYTF.

The chain recombines TRBV10-1 with TRBJ2-1; D may be TRBD2 (6 bases). The CDR3 is made up of 15 amino acids. Trimming removed 3 bases at V and 5 bases at J, with 14 bases between. CDR1 and CDR2 from the germline V gene are WNHNN and SYGVQD (reference sequence). The CDR3, as DNA: TGCGCCAGCAGTGATGGTCTTTGGAGGGACAATGAGCAGTTCTTC. This encodes CASSDGLWRDNEQFF.

This sequence joins TRBV5-1 and TRBJ1-2; 8 bases map to TRBD1. The V gene's germline CDR1 is SGHRS and CDR2 YFSETQ. CDR3 size: 14 residues. After removal of 4 bases from V and 2 bases from J, the junction contained 4 bases not matched to a gene. This CDR3 reads CASSEGTGNYGYTF. DNA for the CDR3: TGCGCCAGCAGCGAGGGGACAGGCAACTATGGCTACACCTTC.

The chain couples TRBV5-1 to TRBJ1-2, with D possibly being TRBD1 (6 bases). The CDR3 spans 14 residues. In germline, CDR1 is SGHRS, CDR2 YFSETQ. V lost 4 bases, J lost 2 bases, and 12 bases lay in between. CDR3 DNA: TGCGCCAGCAGCCTACTACAGGGAAACTATGGCTACACCTTC. Amino acid sequence: CASSLLQGNYGYTF.

The genes are TRBV5-6 and TRBJ1-2, with TRBD1 as a possible D gene (6 bases). The germline V gene encodes CDR1 SGHDT and CDR2 YYEEEE. Trimming left V 2 bases short and J 4 bases short, with 12 bases between. The CDR3 has 14 residues. The CDR3 bases are TGTGCCAGCAGCTTAGGTCAGGGGACCTATGGCTACACCTTC. Its translation is CASSLGQGTYGYTF. Full variable domain (outside the CDR3, taken from reference TRBV5-6 and TRBJ1-2): DAGVTQSPTHLIKTRGQQVTLRCSPKSGHDTVSWYQQALGQGPQFIFQYYEEEERQRGNFPDRFSGHQFPNYSSELNVNALLLGDSALYLCASSLGQGTYGYTFGSGTRLTVV.

The CDR3 DNA sequence: TGTGCCAGCAGCTTAGGCACCAGCAATGAGCAGTTCTTC. Translating gives CASSLGTSNEQFF. The chain joins TRBV7-3 to TRBJ2-1; D is unclear. This CDR3 has 13 amino acids. The germline V gene encodes CDR1 SGHTA and CDR2 FQGTGA. V shed 2 bases and J shed 6 bases, with 8 bases lying between them.

This chain connects TRBV7-2 to TRBJ2-1; 8 bases align to TRBD2. Germline V lookup: CDR1 SGHTA, CDR2 FQGNSA. CDR3 length: 14 residues. After removal of 6 bases from V and 6 bases from J, the junction contained 7 bases not matched to a gene. The CDR3 DNA reads TGTGCCAGCAGTTATAGCGGGACGGGCAATGAGCAGTTCTTC. Amino acids: CASSYSGTGNEQFF.

The chain employs TRBV30 and TRBJ2-5; D remains unclear. Trimming removed 0 bases from V and 4 bases from J, with 12 bases in between. Germline CDR1 GTSNPN, CDR2 SVGIG (reference sequence). CDR3 length: 14 residues. CDR3 region: CAWSVSPYIETQYF. CDR3 coding DNA: TGTGCCTGGAGTGTAAGTCCATACATAGAGACCCAGTACTTC.

J is TRBJ1-1 and V is TRBV6-1; D might be TRBD1 (6 bases). The CDR3 contains 14 residues. Looked up from germline, CDR1 is MNHNS and CDR2 is SASEGT. V lost 5 bases and J 3 bases, leaving 13 bases between the germline ends. The CDR3 protein is CASSSRDTYTEAFF. The CDR3 nucleotides are TGTGCCAGCAGTTCCCGGGACACTTACACTGAAGCTTTCTTT.

The CDR3: CASSSGTTPYEQYF. The CDR3, as DNA: TGTGCCAGCAGTTCCGGGACAACTCCCTACGAGCAGTACTTC. The V call is TRBV11-2, the J call TRBJ2-5; maybe TRBD1 (6 bases). The DNA end favors TRBJ2-7, so the J call may be wrong. The germline gives CDR1 SGHAT, CDR2 FQNNGV. There are 14 residues in the CDR3.

This chain links TRBV6-1 with TRBJ1-1; D is perhaps TRBD1 (6 bases). CDR3 length: 14 amino acids. Germline lookup yields CDR1 MNHNS and CDR2 SASEGT. V dropped 6 bases and J dropped 2 bases, with 13 bases sitting between them. The CDR3 DNA follows: TGTGCCAGCAGCATGGACAGCCGCAACACTGAAGCTTTCTTT. Its translation is CASSMDSRNTEAFF.

The genes are TRBV28 and TRBJ2-5; TRBD2 matches 11 bases. Germline CDR1 and CDR2: MDHEN and SYDVKM. The J segment lost 2 bases and the V segment lost 2 bases, leaving 1 base of the junction unmatched. The CDR3 has 15 amino acids. CDR3 nucleotide sequence: TGTGCCAGCAGTTTAACTAGCGGGGGACAAGAGACCCAGTACTTC. Amino acid sequence: CASSLTSGGQETQYF.

The V and J genes are TRBV6-5 and TRBJ2-1, with 7 bases fitting TRBD1. This CDR3 has 13 amino acids. Trimming took 5 bases from V and 14 from J; bases not matched to a gene: 12. Germline V gene data show CDR1 as MNHEY and CDR2 as SVGAGI. CDR3 residues: CASSVVIKGGEFF. CDR3 DNA sequence: TGTGCCAGCAGTGTAGTGATCAAAGGGGGCGAGTTCTTC.

The chain combines TRBV5-1 with TRBJ2-7; 13 bases agree with TRBD2. CDR1 SGHRS and CDR2 YFSETQ come from the germline V gene. This CDR3 spans 15 amino acids. The V and J ends lost 4 bases and 3 bases, in that order; junction bases with no gene match: 4. CDR3 sequence: CASSPGTSGNYEQYF. For the CDR3, the DNA is TGCGCCAGCAGCCCGGGGACTAGCGGGAACTACGAGCAGTACTTC.

The chain carries TRBV28 and TRBJ1-5, with D possibly being TRBD1 (6 bases). Germline values: CDR1 MDHEN, CDR2 SYDVKM. The V and J ends lost 4 bases and 5 bases respectively, with 18 bases between them. This CDR3 region has 16 residues. In nucleotides, the CDR3 is TGTGCCAGCAGTTACCTACAGGGTAGATCGGATCAGCCCCAGCATTTT. Translation gives CASSYLQGRSDQPQHF.

This clone was counted only a few times. The J gene is TRBJ1-4, the V gene TRBV5-6, with TRBD1 matching over 7 bases. The CDR3 contains 14 residues. Germline CDR1 is SGHDT and CDR2 is YYEEEE. V was clipped by 1 base and J by 13 bases; unmatched bases: 10. Written as DNA, the CDR3 is TGTGCCAGCAGCTTGAGGGGGCAGCCCTCGGTACTGTTTTTT. It is translated as CASSLRGQPSVLFF.

The chain uses TRBV4-2 and TRBJ1-5; 9 bases match TRBD1. Germline CDR1 and CDR2: LGHNA and YNFKEQ. There are 15 residues in the CDR3. V was pared by 4 bases and J by 2 bases, with 3 bases of the junction left unmatched. This chain's CDR3 is CASSPRDRGNQPQHF. The CDR3 DNA reads TGTGCCAGCAGCCCCCGGGACAGGGGCAATCAGCCCCAGCATTTT.

The rearrangement links TRBV5-1 to TRBJ1-1, with D perhaps matching TRBD1 (5 bases). The germline CDR1 and CDR2 sequences are SGHRS and YFSETQ. Deletions cut 4 bases from V and 1 base from J, with 14 bases between. The CDR3 totals 15 residues. The CDR3 is CASSLYSTGNTEAFF. The CDR3 coding sequence is TGCGCCAGCAGCCTATATTCAACAGGGAACACTGAAGCTTTCTTT.

This clone was counted between two and nine times. This chain connects TRBV28 to TRBJ1-5; 8 bases agree with TRBD1. The CDR3 sequence is 14 residues long. Trimming cost V 7 bases and J 3 bases; bases outside gene matches: 5. The germline CDR1 and CDR2 sequences are MDHEN and SYDVKM. CDR3: CASIQGAVNQPQHF. In nucleotides, the CDR3 is TGTGCCAGCATCCAGGGGGCTGTCAATCAGCCCCAGCATTTT. The whole variable domain, remainder taken from reference TRBV28 and TRBJ1-5, is DVKVTQSSRYLVKRTGEKVFLECVQDMDHENMFWYRQDPGLGLRLIYFSYDVKMKEKGDIPEGYSVSREKKERFSLILESASTNQTSMYLCASIQGAVNQPQHFGDGTRLSIL.

To note about this clone: At one end the junction does not follow the germline gene, possibly because of a read error. The genes are TRBV7-9 and TRBJ2-3, with TRBD2 matching over 16 bases. This CDR3 contains 18 residues. Germline values: CDR1 SEHNR, CDR2 FQNEAQ (reference sequence). CDR3 nucleotide sequence: TGTTCCAGCAGCTCGGGACTAGCGGGAGGGCCCAGCACAGATACGCAGTATTTT. As protein: CSSSSGLAGGPSTDTQYF.

The V call is TRBV27, the J call TRBJ2-2; TRBD2 matches at 7 bases. There are 22 residues in the CDR3. Per the germline V gene, CDR1 is MNHEY and CDR2 is SMNVEV (reference sequence). The J segment lost 4 bases and the V segment lost 5 bases, leaving 28 bases of the junction unmatched. The CDR3 nucleotides read TGTGCCAGCAGTCTCTCTCTTTTAGGGGCGGGAGTTCGAAGGGGTGTCACCGGGGAGCTGTTTTTT. Its protein product is CASSLSLLGAGVRRGVTGELFF.

V and J are TRBV19 and TRBJ2-3; 8 positions agree with TRBD1. The CDR3 extends over 14 amino acids. Unmatched junction bases numbered 9, after V lost 4 bases and J lost 9 bases. Germline-derived CDR1 and CDR2 are LNHDA and SQIVND (reference sequence). The CDR3 bases are TGTGCCAGTAGTACGACAGGGGATCAGTCCACGCAGTATTTT. Translated: CASSTTGDQSTQYF.

V is TRBV5-4 and J is TRBJ2-3; 9 bases align to TRBD2. This CDR3 comprises 14 residues. Germline assignment: CDR1 SGHNT and CDR2 YYREEE (reference sequence). The J segment lost 4 bases and the V segment lost 4 bases, leaving 4 bases of the junction unmatched. The CDR3, as DNA: TGTGCCAGCAGCCTTCGACTAGCGGCAGATACGCAGTATTTT. It translates to CASSLRLAADTQYF.

This rearrangement joins TRBV4-1 to TRBJ1-4; maybe TRBD1 (5 bases). Trimming stripped 5 bases from V and 6 bases from J, with 16 bases between. Germline V lookup: CDR1 MGHRA, CDR2 YSYEKL. The CDR3 contains 15 residues. CDR3 loop: CASSSRDGGDEKLFF. The DNA for the CDR3 is TGCGCCAGCAGCTCCCGGGACGGGGGAGATGAAAAACTGTTTTTT.